A selection of T cell receptor beta chains follows, all from one sample in a study of blood T cell repertoires in COVID-19. This table comes from immunoSEQ multiplex PCR, and its TCRdb copy is limited to in-frame clones, with some not included. The table lists roughly 230,000 clones, around nine tenths of them singletons. The sample comprised PBMCs or T cells enriched from blood (not recorded which). All receptors come from a man aged 30-40 years in a cohort exposed to, infected with or recovered from COVID-19 (not recorded which). CDR3s include the opening cysteine and the closing phenylalanine or tryptophan. The D gene is left open where the match is weak. Some rows have no size entry. The others give once, few or many, or a class for an expanded clone.

-	TRBV6-5	-	TRBJ1-1	TGTGCCAGCAGTTACGCACAGGGCCTGAACACTGAAGCTTTCTTT	CASSYAQGLNTEAFF
-	TRBV5-1	-	TRBJ1-5	TGCGCCAGCAGCTTGGCCGTGGGGCCCTATCAGCCCCAGCATTTT	CASSLAVGPYQPQHF
TRBD1	TRBV4-1	-	TRBJ1-2	TGCGCCAGCAGCCGTCCGGGACAGGGCCTAGAGGGCTACACCTTC	CASSRPGQGLEGYTF
TRBD1	TRBV7-2	-	TRBJ1-3	TGTGCCAGCAGCCTACAGGGGACTGGAAACACCATATATTTT	CASSLQGTGNTIYF
-	TRBV25-1	-	TRBJ1-3	TGTGCCAGCAGACGGGACACCACCTCTGGAAACACCATATATTTT	CASRRDTTSGNTIYF
TRBD1	TRBV7-2	-	TRBJ1-1	TGTGCCAGCAGCTCGAAAAGATCAACAGGGGGCCTAATGAACACTGAAGCTTTCTTT	CASSSKRSTGGLMNTEAFF
-	TRBV19	-	TRBJ1-5	TGTGCCAGTAGTGTGGGGGGGGCAAGAGGCCAGCCCCAGCATTTT	CASSVGGARGQPQHF
-	TRBV5-1	-	TRBJ1-6	TGCGCCAGTAACCCAGGGTCCGGTGATAATTCACCCCTCCACTTT	CASNPGSGDNSPLHF
-	TRBV2	-	TRBJ2-7	TGTGCCAGCAGTGACCGTGGCAGCTACGAGCAGTACTTC	CASSDRGSYEQYF
-	TRBV7-9	-	TRBJ1-5	TGTGCCAGCAGCTTAGGCAGGGGAAGTAATCAGCCCCAGCATTTT	CASSLGRGSNQPQHF
-	TRBV9	-	TRBJ2-1	TGTGCCAGCAGCGTAGCCGGTGGGAGCGCGTGGGGTGAGCAGTTCTTC	CASSVAGGSAWGEQFF
TRBD2	TRBV5-1	-	TRBJ2-1	TGCGCCAGCGGAATAGCGGGAGGCAATGAGCAGTTCTTC	CASGIAGGNEQFF
-	TRBV5-8	-	TRBJ1-2	TGTGCCAGCAGCTTGAAAGGACAGACTAACTATGGCTACACCTTC	CASSLKGQTNYGYTF
-	TRBV28	-	TRBJ1-2	TGTGCCAGCAGTCAGGATAACTATGGCTACACCTTC	CASSQDNYGYTF
TRBD1	TRBV10-2	-	TRBJ2-7	TGCGCCAGCAGTGATGGACAGGGCCCAACTTCCTACGAGCAGTACTTC	CASSDGQGPTSYEQYF
-	TRBV2	once	TRBJ2-1	TGTGCCAGCAGTGATTATCTCGGTGGAGGGGAGGACTCCTACAATGAGCAGTTCTTC	CASSDYLGGGEDSYNEQFF
TRBD2	TRBV5-4	-	TRBJ2-7	TGTGCCAGCAGCGGCGGGACTAGCGGGAGAGGGTACGAGCAGTACTTC	CASSGGTSGRGYEQYF
-	TRBV7-2	-	TRBJ1-2	TGTGCCAGCAGCTTAGTCTACGCAGGGAACTATGGCTACACCTTC	CASSLVYAGNYGYTF
-	TRBV9	-	TRBJ2-5	TGTGCCAGCAGCGTAGGGAGTAGCTGGAGCCAAGAGACCCAGTACTTC	CASSVGSSWSQETQYF